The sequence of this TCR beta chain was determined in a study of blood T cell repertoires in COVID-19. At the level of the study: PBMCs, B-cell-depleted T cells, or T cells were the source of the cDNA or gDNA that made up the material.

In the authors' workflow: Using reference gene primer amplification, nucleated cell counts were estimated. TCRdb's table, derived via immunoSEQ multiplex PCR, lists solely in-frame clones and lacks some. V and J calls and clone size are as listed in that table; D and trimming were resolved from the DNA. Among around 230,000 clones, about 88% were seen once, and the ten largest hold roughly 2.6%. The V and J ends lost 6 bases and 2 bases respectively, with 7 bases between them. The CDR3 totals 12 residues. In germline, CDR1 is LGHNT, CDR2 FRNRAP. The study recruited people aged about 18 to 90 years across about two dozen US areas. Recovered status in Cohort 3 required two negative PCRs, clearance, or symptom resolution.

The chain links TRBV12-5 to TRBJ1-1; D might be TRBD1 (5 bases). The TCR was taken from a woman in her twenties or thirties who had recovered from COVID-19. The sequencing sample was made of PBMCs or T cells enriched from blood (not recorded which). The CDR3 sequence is CASGQDNTEAFF. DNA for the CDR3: TGTGCTAGTGGACAGGACAACACTGAAGCTTTCTTT.